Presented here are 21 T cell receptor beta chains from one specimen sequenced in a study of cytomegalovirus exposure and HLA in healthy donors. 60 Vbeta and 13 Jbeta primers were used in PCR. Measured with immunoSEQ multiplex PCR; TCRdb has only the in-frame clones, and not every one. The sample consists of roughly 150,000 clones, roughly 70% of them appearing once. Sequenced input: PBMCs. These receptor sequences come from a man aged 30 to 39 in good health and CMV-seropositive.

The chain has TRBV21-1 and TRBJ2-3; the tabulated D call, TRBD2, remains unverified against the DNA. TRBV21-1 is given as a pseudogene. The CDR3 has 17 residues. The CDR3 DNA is TGTGCCAGCACCCCCCGGACTAGCGGGACATCCACAGATACGCAGTATTTT. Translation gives CASTPRTSGTSTDTQYF.

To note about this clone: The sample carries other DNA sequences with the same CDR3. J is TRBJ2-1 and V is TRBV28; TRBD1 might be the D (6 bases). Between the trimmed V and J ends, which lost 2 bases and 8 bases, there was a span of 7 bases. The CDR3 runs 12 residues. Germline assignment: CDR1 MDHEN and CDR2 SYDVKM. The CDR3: CASSLPGDEQFF. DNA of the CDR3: TGTGCCAGCAGTTTACCAGGGGATGAGCAGTTCTTC.

Written as DNA, the CDR3 is TGTGCCAGTAGTCAGAACTACTACGAGCAGTACTTC. Translating gives CASSQNYYEQYF. V usage is TRBV19 and J usage is TRBJ2-7, with D unresolved. V lost 5 bases to trimming and J lost 3 bases, with 8 bases between them. Germline CDR1 LNHDA, CDR2 SQIVND (reference sequence). The CDR3 has 12 residues.

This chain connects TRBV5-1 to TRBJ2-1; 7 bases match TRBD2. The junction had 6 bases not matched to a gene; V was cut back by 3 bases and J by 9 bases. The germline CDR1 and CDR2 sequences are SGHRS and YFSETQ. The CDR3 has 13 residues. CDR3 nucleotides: TGCGCCAGCAGCTCCCTAGCGGAGGGTGAGCAGTTCTTC. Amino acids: CASSSLAEGEQFF.

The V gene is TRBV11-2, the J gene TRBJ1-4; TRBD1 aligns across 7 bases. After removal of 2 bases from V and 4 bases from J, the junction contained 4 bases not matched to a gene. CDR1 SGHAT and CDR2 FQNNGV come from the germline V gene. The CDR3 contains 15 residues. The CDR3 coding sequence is TGTGCCAGCAGCTTAAACAGGGGAGTTAATGAAAAACTGTTTTTT. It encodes CASSLNRGVNEKLFF.

In nucleotides, the CDR3 is TGCGCCAGCACCGACGGAACTCGTTTACAGGGACAAGGAAAGTACTTC. Encoded protein: CASTDGTRLQGQGKYF. The gene calls are TRBV10-2 and TRBJ2-7, with a weak D call TRBD1 (6 bases). The CDR3 has 16 residues. The ends were cut back, 7 bases at V and 11 bases at J, with 30 bases in the middle. Germline assignment: CDR1 WSHSY and CDR2 SAAADI.

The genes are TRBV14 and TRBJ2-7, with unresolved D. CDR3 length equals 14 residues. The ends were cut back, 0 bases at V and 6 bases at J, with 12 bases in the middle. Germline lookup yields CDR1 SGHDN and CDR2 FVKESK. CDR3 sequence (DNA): TGTGCCAGCAGCCAAGATCGTATCTCGGTCGAGCAGTACTTC. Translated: CASSQDRISVEQYF. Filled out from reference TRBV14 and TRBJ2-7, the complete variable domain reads EAGVTQFPSHSVIEKGQTVTLRCDPISGHDNLYWYRRVMGKEIKFLLHFVKESKQDESGMPNNRFLAERTGGTYSTLKVQPAELEDSGVYFCASSQDRISVEQYFGPGTRLTVT.

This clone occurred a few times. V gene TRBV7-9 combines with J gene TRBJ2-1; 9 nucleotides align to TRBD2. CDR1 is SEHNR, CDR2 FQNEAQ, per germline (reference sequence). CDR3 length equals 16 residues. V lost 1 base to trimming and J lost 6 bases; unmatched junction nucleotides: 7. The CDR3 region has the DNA TGTGCCAGCAGCTTAGAGGGTAGCGGGAGTTTCAATGAGCAGTTCTTC. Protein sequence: CASSLEGSGSFNEQFF.

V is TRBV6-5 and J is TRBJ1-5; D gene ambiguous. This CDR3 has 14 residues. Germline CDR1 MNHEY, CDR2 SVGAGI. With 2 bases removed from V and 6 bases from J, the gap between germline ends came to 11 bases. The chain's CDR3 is CASSYAGSVQPQHF. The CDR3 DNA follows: TGTGCCAGCAGTTACGCCGGGTCGGTTCAGCCCCAGCATTTT.

The CDR3 nucleotides are TGTGCCAGCAGCAACTGGGCCCCACTAGCGGGAGGCGCCTACGAGCAGTACTTC. This encodes CASSNWAPLAGGAYEQYF. The chain combines TRBV7-8 with TRBJ2-7; TRBD2 matches at 12 bases. The CDR3 loop spans 18 amino acids. Germline V gives CDR1 SGHVS, CDR2 FQNEAQ. The V segment lost 5 bases and the J segment 2 bases; nucleotides outside the gene matches: 13.

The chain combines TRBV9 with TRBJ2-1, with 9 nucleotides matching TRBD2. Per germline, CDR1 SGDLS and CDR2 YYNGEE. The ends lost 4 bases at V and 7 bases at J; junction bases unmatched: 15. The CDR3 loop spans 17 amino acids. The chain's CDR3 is CASSPTGVAGVSNEQFF. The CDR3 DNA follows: TGTGCCAGCAGCCCCACAGGAGTAGCGGGAGTTAGTAATGAGCAGTTCTTC.

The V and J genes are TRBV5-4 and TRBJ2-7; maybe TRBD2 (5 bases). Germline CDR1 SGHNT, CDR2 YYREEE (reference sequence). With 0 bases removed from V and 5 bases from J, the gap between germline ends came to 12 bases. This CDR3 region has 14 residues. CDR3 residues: CASSLAGVIHEQYF. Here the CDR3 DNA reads TGTGCCAGCAGCTTGGCCGGGGTAATCCACGAGCAGTACTTC.

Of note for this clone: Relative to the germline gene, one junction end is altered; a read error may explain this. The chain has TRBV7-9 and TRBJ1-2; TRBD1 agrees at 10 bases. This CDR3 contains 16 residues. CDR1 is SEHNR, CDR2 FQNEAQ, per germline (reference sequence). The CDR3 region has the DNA TGTTCCAGCAGGCGACAGGGGGCTGGTTCTCCCTATGGCTACACCTTC. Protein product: CSSRRQGAGSPYGYTF.

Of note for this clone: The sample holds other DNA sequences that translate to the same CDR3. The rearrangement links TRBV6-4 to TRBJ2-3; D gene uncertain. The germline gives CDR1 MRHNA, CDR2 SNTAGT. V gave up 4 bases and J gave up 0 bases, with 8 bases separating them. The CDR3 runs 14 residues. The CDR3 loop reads CASSAADSTDTQYF. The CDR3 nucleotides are TGTGCCAGCAGTGCTGCGGATAGCACAGATACGCAGTATTTT.

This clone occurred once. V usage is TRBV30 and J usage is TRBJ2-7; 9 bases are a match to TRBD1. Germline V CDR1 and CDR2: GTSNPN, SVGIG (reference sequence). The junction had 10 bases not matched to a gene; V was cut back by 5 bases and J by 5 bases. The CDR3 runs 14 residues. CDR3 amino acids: CAWGAGTGWHEQYF. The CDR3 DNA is TGTGCCTGGGGGGCCGGGACAGGGTGGCACGAGCAGTACTTC.

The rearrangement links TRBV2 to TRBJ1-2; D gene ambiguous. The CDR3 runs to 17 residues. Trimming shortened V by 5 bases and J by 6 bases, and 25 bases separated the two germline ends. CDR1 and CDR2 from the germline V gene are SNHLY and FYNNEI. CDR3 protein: CASSNHRTTGISDGYTF. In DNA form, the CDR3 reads TGTGCCAGCAGTAACCATCGAACTACCGGGATATCGGATGGCTACACCTTC.

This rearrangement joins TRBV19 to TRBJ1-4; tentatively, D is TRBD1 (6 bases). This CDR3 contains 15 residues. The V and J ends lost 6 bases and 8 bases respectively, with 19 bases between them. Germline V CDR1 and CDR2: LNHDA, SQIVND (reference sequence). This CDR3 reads CASRDWDRGGEKLFF. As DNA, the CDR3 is TGTGCCAGTAGGGACTGGGACCGGGGGGGCGAAAAACTGTTTTTT. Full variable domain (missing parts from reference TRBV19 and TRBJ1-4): DGGITQSPKYLFRKEGQNVTLSCEQNLNHDAMYWYRQDPGQGLRLIYYSQIVNDFQKGDIAEGYSVSREKKESFPLTVTSAQKNPTAFYLCASRDWDRGGEKLFFGSGTQLSVL.

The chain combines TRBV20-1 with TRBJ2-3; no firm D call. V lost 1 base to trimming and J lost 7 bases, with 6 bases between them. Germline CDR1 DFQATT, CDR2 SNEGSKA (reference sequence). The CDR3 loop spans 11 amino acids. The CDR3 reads CSARGVNTQYF. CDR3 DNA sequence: TGCAGTGCTAGAGGTGTTAATACGCAGTATTTT.

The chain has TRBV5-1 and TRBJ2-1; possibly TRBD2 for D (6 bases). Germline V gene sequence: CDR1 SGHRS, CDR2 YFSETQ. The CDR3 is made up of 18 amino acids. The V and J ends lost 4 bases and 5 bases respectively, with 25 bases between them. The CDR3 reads CASSHVQQRVPHHNEQFF. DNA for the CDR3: TGCGCCAGCAGCCATGTACAGCAGCGGGTGCCACACCACAATGAGCAGTTCTTC.

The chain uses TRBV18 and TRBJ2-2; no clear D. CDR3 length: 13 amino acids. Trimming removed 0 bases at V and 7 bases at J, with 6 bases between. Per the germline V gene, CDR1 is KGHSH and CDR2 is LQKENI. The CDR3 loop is CASSPPVIGELFF. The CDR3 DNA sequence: TGTGCCAGCTCACCACCTGTCATCGGGGAGCTGTTTTTT.

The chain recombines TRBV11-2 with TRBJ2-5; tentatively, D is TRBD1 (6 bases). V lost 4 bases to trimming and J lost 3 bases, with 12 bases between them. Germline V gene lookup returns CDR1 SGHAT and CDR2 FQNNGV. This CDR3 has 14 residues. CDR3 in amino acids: CASSYISGEETQYF. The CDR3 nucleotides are TGTGCCAGCAGCTATATTTCAGGGGAAGAGACCCAGTACTTC.